The text below deals with one TCR beta chain. The antigen remains undetermined. The data were taken from a study of cytomegalovirus exposure and HLA in healthy donors. Whole-study findings and limits: In a later analysis, DRB1 alleles had the most associated TCRs; HLA-C alleles the fewest.

60 Vbeta and 13 Jbeta primers were used in PCR. The data were produced by immunoSEQ multiplex PCR, yet TCRdb's version contains in-frame clones alone and is incomplete. Of roughly 150,000 clones listed, 75% to 90% are singletons. The sequenced material came from PBMCs. The clonotype originates from a woman between 18 and 30 years old in good health and CMV-seronegative.

The CDR3 DNA reads TGTGCCAGCAGCTTAGGGTTCAGGGGGTTCGGAAACACCATATATTTT. Protein: CASSLGFRGFGNTIYF. V usage is TRBV7-8 and J usage is TRBJ1-3; the match to TRBD1 covers 7 bases. The CDR3 runs to 16 residues. From germline, CDR1 is SGHVS and CDR2 FQNEAQ. J lost 4 bases, V lost 1 base, and 7 bases had no gene match. Together with reference TRBV7-8 and TRBJ1-3, the CDR3 gives the full variable domain: GAGVSQSPRYKVAKRGQDVALRCDPISGHVSLFWYQQALGQGPEFLTYFQNEAQLDKSGLPSDRFFAERPEGSVSTLKIQRTQQEDSAVYLCASSLGFRGFGNTIYFGEGSWLTVV.